The entry below describes one T cell receptor beta chain. V lost 3 bases to trimming and J lost 7 bases, with 9 bases between them. Looked up from germline, CDR1 is ENHRY and CDR2 is SYGVKD. The CDR3 extends over 13 amino acids. The data were taken from a study of blood T cell repertoires in COVID-19. This table comes from immunoSEQ multiplex PCR, and its TCRdb copy is limited to in-frame clones, with some not included. The table shows tens of thousands of clones, with about three quarters occurring only once. The sample taken for sequencing was peripheral blood. The clonotype comes from a man aged 45-60 years with active or convalescent COVID-19. J is TRBJ1-4 and V is TRBV10-3, with D tentatively TRBD1 (5 bases). The CDR3 reads CAISELTGEKLFF. CDR3 DNA: TGTGCCATCAGTGAACTTACAGGTGAAAAACTGTTTTTT.